These 2 T cell receptor beta chains share one sample of origin, sequenced in a study of technical replicates of blood from several donors. Sequencing was performed with immunoSEQ multiplex PCR; in TCRdb, only in-frame clones are kept and a portion is missing. This table holds some 79,000 clones, approximately 92% found once. Sequencing was performed on T cells isolated from PBMCs. The receptor set was obtained from a human donor in good health. Some clones in this sample may be carry-over from other donors' samples.

This clone is a singleton in its sample. This CDR3 reads CASSFGGGLYGYTF. The CDR3 nucleotides are TGTGCCAGCAGTTTCGGGGGGGGTCTCTATGGCTACACCTTC. The J gene is TRBJ1-2, the V gene TRBV27; tentatively, D is TRBD1 (5 bases). This CDR3 is built from 14 residues. Between the trimmed V and J ends, which lost 3 bases and 4 bases, there was a span of 12 bases. Germline V gene lookup returns CDR1 MNHEY and CDR2 SMNVEV (reference sequence).

The rearrangement links TRBV11-3 to TRBJ2-2; D may be TRBD2 (6 bases). The CDR3 has 15 residues. Germline V gene data show CDR1 as SGHNT and CDR2 as YENEEA. Trimming took off 3 bases at V and 1 base at J, with 9 bases between the two ends. CDR3 protein: CASSFPSENTGELFF. The CDR3 coding sequence is TGTGCCAGCAGCTTCCCTAGCGAGAACACCGGGGAGCTGTTTTTT.